The 23 T cell receptor beta chains given below trace back to one sample, sequenced in a study of CD8+CD57+ T cells in acquired aplastic anemia. Genomic DNA acted as the template from which TCR beta VDJ combination and CDR3 sequence profiling were carried out. TCRdb reanalysed the reads using MiXCR and keeps one entry per CDR3 protein. The repertoire holds 42,000 or so distinct CDR3 sequences, with 65% to 70% as singletons. Sequencing input: sorted CD4+, CD8+, or CD8+CD57+ T cells (not recorded which) from PBMCs. The source of these receptors is a human donor in good health, serving as a control.

The rearrangement uses TRBV19 and TRBJ2-7; TRBD1 agrees at 12 bases. After removal of 2 bases from V and 5 bases from J, the junction contained 4 bases not matched to a gene. CDR3 size: 15 residues. Germline values: CDR1 LNHDA, CDR2 SQIVND (reference sequence). In DNA, the CDR3 is TGTGCCAGTAGTATACAAGGGACAGGGGGCCACGAGCAGTACTTC. The encoded protein is CASSIQGTGGHEQYF.

The V call is TRBV6-1, the J call TRBJ2-7; 14 bases agree with TRBD2. CDR1 and CDR2 from the germline V gene are MNHNS and SASEGT. CDR3 size: 14 residues. With V trimmed by 4 bases and J by 9 bases, 5 bases remained unmatched. The CDR3 spells CASSAGTSGSVQYV. CDR3 in DNA: TGTGCCAGCAGTGCAGGGACTAGCGGGAGTGTGCAGTACGTC.

V gene TRBV15 combines with J gene TRBJ1-2; D is ambiguous. The CDR3 covers 13 residues. Germline V gives CDR1 LNHNV, CDR2 YYDKDF (reference sequence). Between the trimmed V and J ends, which lost 0 bases and 7 bases, there was a span of 9 bases. CDR3 in DNA: TGTGCCACCAGCAGAGATCGAGTTTCTGGCTACACCTTC. Protein: CATSRDRVSGYTF.

This clonotype was picked up many times. This chain connects TRBV30 to TRBJ1-2; 8 nucleotides agree with TRBD1. CDR3 size: 14 residues. Germline CDR1 GTSNPN, CDR2 SVGIG (reference sequence). Trimming removed 7 bases from V and 0 bases from J; junction bases left unmatched: 7. This CDR3 is CASLDRGANYGYTF. DNA for the CDR3: TGTGCCTCCCTCGACAGGGGAGCTAACTATGGCTACACCTTC.

The chain is built from TRBV10-1 and TRBJ2-7; D uncertain. The V end was cut by 1 base, the J end by 5 bases, with 9 bases between. CDR1 and CDR2 (germline): WNHNN, SYGVQD (reference sequence). The length of the CDR3 is 13 residues. DNA of the CDR3: TGCGCCAGCAGTGAGTGGGAACAGAACGAGCAGTACTTC. Protein product: CASSEWEQNEQYF.

The chain is built from TRBV2 and TRBJ2-5; 9 bases are a match to TRBD1. Germline-derived CDR1 and CDR2 are SNHLY and FYNNEI. This CDR3 is 13 amino acids long. Trimming took 7 bases from V and 5 from J; bases not matched to a gene: 5. CDR3 in DNA: TGTGCCAGCACGTGGGACAGGGTCGAGACCCAGTACTTC. It encodes CASTWDRVETQYF.

This chain uses TRBV29-1 with TRBJ2-5; D ambiguous. The end of the DNA fits TRBJ2-1 better, so the J call may be wrong. CDR1 is SQVTM and CDR2 is ANQGSEA in the germline V gene. The CDR3 covers 11 residues. CDR3 sequence (DNA): TGCAGCGTCCCAACTAACAATGAGCAGTTCTTC. Protein: CSVPTNNEQFF.

This rearrangement joins TRBV11-2 to TRBJ2-7; D is perhaps TRBD2 (6 bases). This CDR3 comprises 13 residues. Germline-derived CDR1 and CDR2 are SGHAT and FQNNGV. With 5 bases removed from V and 0 bases from J, the gap between germline ends came to 8 bases. The CDR3 bases are TGTGCCAGCAGCGCGGGACTCTCCTACGAGCAGTACTTC. It yields the protein CASSAGLSYEQYF.

The chain carries TRBV2 and TRBJ1-4; D is unclear. CDR3 length equals 13 residues. CDR1 SNHLY and CDR2 FYNNEI come from the germline V gene. Trimming cost V 5 bases and J 8 bases, with 12 bases left between them. The CDR3 loop is CASSSLGGEKLFF. Here the CDR3 DNA reads TGTGCCAGCAGTTCATTGGGTGGCGAAAAACTGTTTTTT.

The rearrangement links TRBV29-1 to TRBJ1-1; no firm D call. The CDR3 covers 13 residues. Germline V lookup: CDR1 SQVTM, CDR2 ANQGSEA. The ends were cut back, 3 bases at V and 0 bases at J, with 8 bases in the middle. CDR3 sequence: CSVERDMNTEAFF. The CDR3 DNA is TGCAGCGTTGAGAGGGATATGAACACTGAAGCTTTCTTT.

The chain joins TRBV20-1 to TRBJ1-6; D not certain. CDR3 length equals 12 residues. Deletions cut 0 bases from V and 10 bases from J, with 7 bases between. The germline gives CDR1 DFQATT, CDR2 SNEGSKA (reference sequence). For the CDR3, the DNA is TGCAGTGCTAGAGAGCGGGAGTCACCCCTCCACTTT. It yields the protein CSARERESPLHF.

The chain employs TRBV10-3 and TRBJ1-2; D remains ambiguous. Germline values: CDR1 ENHRY, CDR2 SYGVKD. Trimming cost V 2 bases and J 7 bases, with 5 bases left between them. The CDR3 spans 11 residues. For the CDR3, the DNA is TGTGCCATCAGTGAGGAGAGTGGCTACACCTTC. It yields the protein CAISEESGYTF.

V and J are TRBV9 and TRBJ2-5; D remains unclear. Near its end, the DNA agrees better with TRBJ2-7, so the J call may be wrong. The germline V gene encodes CDR1 SGDLS and CDR2 YYNGEE. CDR3 length equals 14 residues. CDR3 amino acids: CASSVDGVTYEQYF. For the CDR3, the DNA is TGTGCCAGCAGCGTAGATGGGGTTACCTACGAGCAGTACTTC.

A word on this clonotype: Its ends do not fully match the called genes, so a read error is possible. V and J are TRBV29-1 and TRBJ1-2; a weak D match, TRBD1 (5 bases). The germline V gene has CDR1 SQVTM and CDR2 ANQGSEA. The CDR3 totals 11 residues. The CDR3 region is CSVEDSHVATF. CDR3 DNA sequence: TGCAGCGTCGAAGACAGCCACGTGGCCACCTTC.

The chain carries TRBV25-1 and TRBJ2-3; the match to TRBD2 covers 7 bases. Germline V CDR1 and CDR2: MGHDK, SYGVNS. CDR3 size: 11 residues. Unmatched junction bases numbered 3, after V lost 3 bases and J lost 12 bases. CDR3 region: CASSDGLVQYF. The CDR3 region has the DNA TGTGCCAGCAGTGACGGACTAGTTCAGTATTTT. The full variable domain, in which reference TRBV25-1 and TRBJ2-3 provide the parts outside the CDR3, is EADIYQTPRYLVIGTGKKITLECSQTMGHDKMYWYQQDPGMELHLIHYSYGVNSTEKGDLSSESTVSRIRTEHFPLTLESARPSHTSQYLCASSDGLVQYFGPGTRLTVL.

This clonotype was counted ten times or more. The chain has TRBV27 and TRBJ1-5; D is perhaps TRBD1 (6 bases). CDR1 is MNHEY, CDR2 SMNVEV, per germline (reference sequence). This CDR3 contains 16 residues. V was trimmed by 6 bases and J by 4 bases, leaving 19 bases between them. The CDR3 nucleotides are TGTGCCAGCAGCCCCTTGGGGCAGGGGATAAATCAGCCCCAGCATTTT. This codes for CASSPLGQGINQPQHF.

This chain links TRBV19 with TRBJ2-7; D may be TRBD2 (7 bases). This CDR3 comprises 15 residues. V was clipped by 1 base and J by 3 bases, with 13 bases between them. The germline gives CDR1 LNHDA, CDR2 SQIVND (reference sequence). The CDR3: CASSIVPGGFYEQYF. CDR3 DNA: TGTGCCAGTAGTATAGTCCCGGGGGGCTTCTACGAGCAGTACTTC. Filled out from reference TRBV19 and TRBJ2-7, the complete variable domain reads DGGITQSPKYLFRKEGQNVTLSCEQNLNHDAMYWYRQDPGQGLRLIYYSQIVNDFQKGDIAEGYSVSREKKESFPLTVTSAQKNPTAFYLCASSIVPGGFYEQYFGPGTRLTVT.

The gene calls are TRBV10-3 and TRBJ1-6; D call uncertain. The germline V and J ends were trimmed by 0 bases and 6 bases, with 18 bases remaining between them. The CDR3 has 18 residues. Per the germline V gene, CDR1 is ENHRY and CDR2 is SYGVKD. CDR3 nucleotides: TGTGCCATCAGTGAGTCTGGTGCGACCAGCTCGGGTAATTCACCCCTCCACTTT. Translated, it gives CAISESGATSSGNSPLHF.

The chain couples TRBV15 to TRBJ2-3; the match to TRBD2 covers 9 bases. Germline CDR1 is LNHNV and CDR2 is YYDKDF (reference sequence). Trimming cost V 0 bases and J 6 bases; bases outside gene matches: 10. The CDR3 contains 17 residues. In nucleotides, the CDR3 is TGTGCCACCAGCAGAGATAGGGGTAGCGGGGGTGAGGATACGCAGTATTTT. Translation: CATSRDRGSGGEDTQYF.

This clonotype was observed a single time. The chain uses TRBV7-6 and TRBJ2-3; D remains ambiguous. V was clipped by 3 bases and J by 2 bases, with 9 bases between them. The CDR3 runs 14 residues. Germline V gives CDR1 SGHVS, CDR2 FNYEAQ. The CDR3 reads CASSFKDFTDTQYF. In DNA form, the CDR3 reads TGTGCCAGCAGCTTTAAGGATTTCACAGATACGCAGTATTTT.

To note about this clonotype: Its ends do not fully match the called genes, so a read error is possible. This chain connects TRBV7-7 to TRBJ2-5; the match to TRBD1 covers 9 bases. Germline V gene lookup returns CDR1 SSHAT and CDR2 FNYEAQ (reference sequence). The CDR3 extends over 15 amino acids. CDR3 in DNA: TGTGCTAGCAGCCCCGGACAGGGGCGGCAAGAGACCCAGTACTTC. Its translation is CASSPGQGRQETQYF.

Comments on this clonotype: The junction differs from germline at one of its ends, possibly a read error. V and J are TRBV10-2 and TRBJ2-1; TRBD1 matches 9 bases. The CDR3 loop spans 16 amino acids. Germline CDR1 is WSHSY and CDR2 is SAAADI. This CDR3 reads CASSEPGQGRGNEQSF. CDR3 nucleotide sequence: TGCGCCAGCAGCGAGCCTGGACAGGGGAGGGGCAACGAGCAGTCCTTC.

For the CDR3, the DNA is TGCAGTGCTAGAGCACCCTTAGCGGGACTGTCGAATGAGCAGTTCTTC. Its translation is CSARAPLAGLSNEQFF. The rearrangement uses TRBV20-1 and TRBJ2-1, with 8 nucleotides matching TRBD2. Losses at the gene ends were 1 base for V and 7 bases for J; bases not matched to a gene: 12. CDR3 size: 16 residues. Germline CDR1 reads DFQATT; CDR2 reads SNEGSKA (reference sequence).